Following are 30 T cell receptor beta chains from one sample sequenced in a study of blood T cell repertoires in COVID-19. Sequencing used immunoSEQ multiplex PCR; TCRdb keeps in-frame clones, though not all of them. The sample lists about 110,000 clones; more than 75% were seen once. Specimen: peripheral blood. The receptors shown here come from a man between 40 and 49 years old with acute or convalescent COVID-19.

The chain recombines TRBV7-2 with TRBJ2-7, with D possibly matching TRBD2 (6 bases). Trimming pared 6 bases from V and 4 bases from J, leaving 16 bases between. Germline V gene sequence: CDR1 SGHTA, CDR2 FQGNSA. The CDR3 runs to 14 residues. CDR3 amino acids: CASSKTGGLYEQYF. The CDR3, as DNA: TGTGCCAGCAGTAAAACAGGAGGGTTGTACGAGCAGTACTTC.

As regards this clone: One end of the junction is discordant with germline, which a read error may explain. The V and J genes are TRBV3-1 (or the pseudogene TRBV3-2) and TRBJ2-4; 7 positions agree with TRBD2. The CDR3 spans 15 residues. Germline loops: CDR1 LGHDT, CDR2 YNNKEL (reference sequence). The CDR3 protein is CASSRMGGVSRQLHF. The CDR3 nucleotides read TGTGCCAGCAGCCGGATGGGGGGGGTCAGCAGACAGCTACACTTC.

This chain joins TRBV2 and TRBJ2-7, with 10 bases fitting TRBD1. Unmatched junction bases numbered 11, after V lost 6 bases and J lost 3 bases. Per germline, CDR1 SNHLY and CDR2 FYNNEI. This CDR3 region has 16 residues. In nucleotides, the CDR3 is TGTGCCAGCAGCGCAACCACGGGACAGGGGTTCTACGAGCAGTACTTC. It specifies CASSATTGQGFYEQYF.

The genes are TRBV4-1 and TRBJ1-2, with D possibly being TRBD1 (5 bases). Germline V gives CDR1 MGHRA, CDR2 YSYEKL. Trimming removed 0 bases at V and 1 base at J, with 12 bases between. The CDR3 covers 16 residues. As DNA, the CDR3 is TGCGCCAGCAGCCAAGAGGAGCGGGACGGTAACTATGGCTACACCTTC. It specifies CASSQEERDGNYGYTF.

There are a few counts of this clone. V usage is TRBV6-2 or TRBV6-3 and J usage is TRBJ2-7, with TRBD2 matching 8 bases. This CDR3 spans 14 amino acids. Per the germline V gene, CDR1 is MNHEY and CDR2 is SVGEGT. Unmatched junction bases numbered 8, after V lost 4 bases and J lost 6 bases. The CDR3 DNA reads as TGTGCCAGCAGTTTTTCCGGGGGGGCCACCGAGCAGTACTTC. It is translated as CASSFSGGATEQYF.

This sequence joins TRBV3-1 (or the pseudogene TRBV3-2) and TRBJ1-6; tentatively, D is TRBD1 (5 bases). CDR1 is LGHDT and CDR2 is YNNKEL in the germline V gene (reference sequence). The CDR3 runs 17 residues. V was clipped by 1 base and J by 7 bases, with 17 bases between them. The CDR3 loop is CASSQVQINAGNSPLHF. The CDR3 DNA is TGTGCCAGCAGCCAAGTGCAGATCAACGCAGGGAATTCACCCCTCCACTTT.

As concerns this clone: The same CDR3 is also encoded by other DNA sequences in this sample. The genes are TRBV11-2 and TRBJ2-2; D possibly corresponds to TRBD1 (6 bases). The CDR3 runs to 15 residues. Germline CDR1 SGHAT, CDR2 FQNNGV. Trimming cost V 2 bases and J 6 bases, with 13 bases left between them. The CDR3, as DNA: TGTGCCAGCAGCTTAATACAGGGCGGAGCCGGGGAGCTGTTTTTT. Translated: CASSLIQGGAGELFF.

Only a few counts were recorded for this clone. V usage is TRBV2 and J usage is TRBJ2-1; 11 bases match TRBD2. J was trimmed by 6 bases and V by 8 bases; bases with no gene match: 9. The CDR3 spans 15 residues. The V gene's germline CDR1 is SNHLY and CDR2 FYNNEI. The CDR3 region is CASATLAGEGNEQFF. CDR3 coding DNA: TGTGCCAGCGCAACACTAGCGGGGGAAGGCAATGAGCAGTTCTTC. Filled out from reference TRBV2 and TRBJ2-1, the complete variable domain reads EPEVTQTPSHQVTQMGQEVILRCVPISNHLYFYWYRQILGQKVEFLVSFYNNEISEKSEIFDDQFSVERPDGSNFTLKIRSTKLEDSAMYFCASATLAGEGNEQFFGPGTRLTVL.

The chain combines TRBV6-4 with TRBJ2-3, with 8 nucleotides matching TRBD2. Germline-derived CDR1 and CDR2 are MRHNA and SNTAGT. This CDR3 comprises 16 residues. The V and J ends lost 9 bases and 5 bases, in that order; junction bases with no gene match: 16. CDR3 coding DNA: TGTGCCAGTCCCCGGGGCGGGGGGCCGCCCGGAGATACGCAGTATTTT. Protein product: CASPRGGGPPGDTQYF.

The V and J genes are TRBV9 and TRBJ2-1, with TRBD1 identical over 7 bases. CDR3 length: 16 residues. Germline assignment: CDR1 SGDLS and CDR2 YYNGEE. Trimming at V came to 3 bases and at J to 0 bases, leaving 6 bases not matched to a gene. The CDR3 DNA reads TGTGCCAGCAGCGCCCGCCGGGACAGCTCCTACAATGAGCAGTTCTTC. The encoded protein is CASSARRDSSYNEQFF. The complete variable domain, with remaining parts taken from reference TRBV9 and TRBJ2-1, reads DSGVTQTPKHLITATGQRVTLRCSPRSGDLSVYWYQQSLDQGLQFLIQYYNGEERAKGNILERFSAQQFPDLHSELNLSSLELGDSALYFCASSARRDSSYNEQFFGPGTRLTVL.

The chain couples TRBV12-3 or TRBV12-4 to TRBJ2-1; D gene uncertain. Trimming removed 4 bases at V and 9 bases at J, with 13 bases between. The CDR3 is 13 residues long. CDR3 nucleotide sequence: TGTGCCAGCAGTTCGCCGGTTCCGGGTGAGCAGTTCTTC. It codes for CASSSPVPGEQFF.

The chain carries TRBV7-8 and TRBJ2-5, with TRBD2 identical over 12 bases. The CDR3 contains 19 residues. With 7 bases clipped from V and 1 base from J, the junction kept 16 bases outside the gene matches. From germline, CDR1 is SGHVS and CDR2 FQNEAQ. This chain's CDR3 is CASTPRGASGGGRQETQYF. CDR3 sequence (DNA): TGTGCCAGCACCCCACGGGGGGCTAGCGGGGGGGGCCGCCAAGAGACCCAGTACTTC.

In its sample, this clone was seen once. V and J are TRBV7-8 and TRBJ2-3, with D hard to call. V was pared by 2 bases and J by 2 bases, with 11 bases between. CDR1 and CDR2 (germline): SGHVS, FQNEAQ. This CDR3 is 15 amino acids long. CDR3 residues: CASSLKYEHTDTQYF. CDR3 DNA: TGTGCCAGCAGCTTAAAATACGAACACACAGATACGCAGTATTTT.

CDR3 protein: CASSVTSGLGTDTQYF. The CDR3 DNA follows: TGTGCCAGCAGCGTGACTAGCGGGCTCGGCACAGATACGCAGTATTTT. The rearrangement links TRBV9 to TRBJ2-3; 10 nucleotides line up with TRBD2. J lost 1 base, V lost 2 bases, and 4 bases had no gene match. The CDR3 loop spans 16 amino acids. Germline V CDR1 and CDR2: SGDLS, YYNGEE.

This chain joins TRBV7-2 and TRBJ2-1; TRBD1 matches at 7 bases. Germline V lookup: CDR1 SGHTA, CDR2 FQGNSA. The ends lost 5 bases at V and 7 bases at J; junction bases unmatched: 8. The CDR3 consists of 14 residues. CDR3 sequence: CASSIRTGTNEQFF. CDR3 DNA sequence: TGTGCCAGCAGCATTCGGACAGGAACGAATGAGCAGTTCTTC.

In this sample, this clone turned up a few times. The chain is built from TRBV20-1 and TRBJ2-7, with D perhaps TRBD1 (6 bases). CDR3 length equals 11 residues. Per germline, CDR1 DFQATT and CDR2 SNEGSKA (reference sequence). Trimming stripped 5 bases from V and 3 bases from J, with 8 bases between. DNA for the CDR3: TGCAGTGCTGTACAGGGCTACGAGCAGTACTTC. It specifies CSAVQGYEQYF.

About this clone itself: This sample includes further DNA sequences coding for the same CDR3. V gene TRBV7-2 combines with J gene TRBJ2-1; TRBD2 matches 11 bases. The CDR3 extends over 17 amino acids. Germline values: CDR1 SGHTA, CDR2 FQGNSA. The V and J ends lost 1 base and 1 base, in that order; junction bases with no gene match: 3. The CDR3 coding sequence is TGTGCCAGCAGCTTAGATGCTAGCGGGGGGTCCTACAATGAGCAGTTCTTC. Its protein product is CASSLDASGGSYNEQFF. The full variable domain, completed using reference TRBV7-2 and TRBJ2-1, is GAGVSQSPSNKVTEKGKDVELRCDPISGHTALYWYRQSLGQGLEFLIYFQGNSAPDKSGLPSDRFSAERTGGSVSTLTIQRTQQEDSAVYLCASSLDASGGSYNEQFFGPGTRLTVL.

The chain has TRBV19 and TRBJ2-1; a possible D gene is TRBD2 (6 bases). From germline, CDR1 is LNHDA and CDR2 SQIVND (reference sequence). V shed 0 bases and J shed 2 bases, with 8 bases lying between them. The CDR3 runs to 15 residues. CDR3 bases: TGTGCCAGTAGTATAGAGCGGGGTCCCTACAATGAGCAGTTCTTC. Protein: CASSIERGPYNEQFF. Full variable domain (missing parts from reference TRBV19 and TRBJ2-1): DGGITQSPKYLFRKEGQNVTLSCEQNLNHDAMYWYRQDPGQGLRLIYYSQIVNDFQKGDIAEGYSVSREKKESFPLTVTSAQKNPTAFYLCASSIERGPYNEQFFGPGTRLTVL.

This rearrangement joins TRBV24-1 to TRBJ2-5; maybe TRBD1 (8 bases). The CDR3 is 16 amino acids. Germline V gene sequence: CDR1 KGHDR, CDR2 SFDVKD. Trimming removed 4 bases from V and 1 base from J, with 15 bases in between. Here the CDR3 DNA reads TGTGCCACCAGTGACACAGGGGGGGAGAGCCAAGAGACCCAGTACTTC. The encoded protein is CATSDTGGESQETQYF.

The chain links TRBV5-4 to TRBJ2-5; 10 bases are a match to TRBD2. V lost 4 bases and J lost 2; bases outside the gene matches: 5. Per germline, CDR1 SGHNT and CDR2 YYREEE (reference sequence). The CDR3 loop spans 15 amino acids. The CDR3 reads CASSTQAGGQETQYF. The CDR3, as DNA: TGTGCCAGCAGCACACAAGCGGGGGGGCAAGAGACCCAGTACTTC.

The chain is built from TRBV7-9 and TRBJ2-2, with D possibly matching TRBD2 (6 bases). The CDR3 loop spans 12 amino acids. Per the germline V gene, CDR1 is SEHNR and CDR2 is FQNEAQ (reference sequence). Trimming pared 11 bases from V and 2 bases from J, leaving 9 bases between. In DNA, the CDR3 is TGTGCCGGGGACTTTAACACCGGGGAGCTGTTTTTT. This gives the protein CAGDFNTGELFF.

The genes are TRBV24-1 and TRBJ2-7; unclear D gene. Germline CDR1 is KGHDR and CDR2 is SFDVKD. The CDR3 spans 11 residues. The V gene lost 4 bases and the J gene lost 3 bases, with 3 bases spanning the gap. The CDR3 DNA sequence: TGTGCCACCAGTGACGGCTACGAGCAGTACTTC. Translated: CATSDGYEQYF.

This sequence joins TRBV10-3 and TRBJ2-3; 13 positions match TRBD2. J gave up 2 bases and V 10 bases, and 6 bases lay outside the gene matches. CDR3 length: 15 amino acids. Germline V CDR1 and CDR2: ENHRY, SYGVKD. The CDR3 bases are TGTGCCACACAGGGGACTAGCGGGGACACAGATACGCAGTATTTT. Translation gives CATQGTSGDTDTQYF.

The chain is built from TRBV4-3 and TRBJ2-1; tentative D call: TRBD2 (7 bases). Germline assignment: CDR1 LGHNA and CDR2 YSLEER. The length of the CDR3 is 13 residues. V was pared by 4 bases and J by 9 bases, with 13 bases between. CDR3 residues: CASSRGGLTEQFF. The DNA for the CDR3 is TGCGCCAGCAGCCGAGGGGGACTAACTGAGCAGTTCTTC.

The chain carries TRBV15 and TRBJ2-1, with 8 bases that match TRBD2. V lost 2 bases, J lost 10 bases, and 10 bases stayed unmatched. The germline V gene has CDR1 LNHNV and CDR2 YYDKDF (reference sequence). The CDR3 length is 15 residues. The CDR3 bases are TGTGCCACCAGCAGACCGTGGGTAACTAGCGGAGAGCAGTTCTTC. Its translation is CATSRPWVTSGEQFF.

V and J are TRBV20-1 and TRBJ2-7; maybe TRBD2 (6 bases). CDR3 length: 13 amino acids. The V end lost 3 bases, the J end lost 5 bases, and 14 bases lay between the germline ends. Germline V gives CDR1 DFQATT, CDR2 SNEGSKA (reference sequence). In DNA, the CDR3 is TGCAGTGCTAGTCTGCGTTCGGGGGACGAGCAGTACTTC. It encodes CSASLRSGDEQYF.

The chain is built from TRBV7-9 and TRBJ2-5, with D maybe TRBD2 (6 bases). Germline V gene lookup returns CDR1 SEHNR and CDR2 FQNEAQ (reference sequence). This CDR3 is 15 amino acids long. V gave up 1 base and J gave up 1 base, with 10 bases separating them. CDR3 bases: TGTGCCAGCAGCTTAGGGGTAGCGGCCCAAGAGACCCAGTACTTC. Translated, it gives CASSLGVAAQETQYF.

The chain uses TRBV3-1 (or the pseudogene TRBV3-2) and TRBJ2-7, with 7 nucleotides matching TRBD1. This CDR3 contains 16 residues. Trimming at V came to 4 bases and at J to 3 bases, leaving 12 bases not matched to a gene. Per germline, CDR1 LGHDT and CDR2 YNNKEL (reference sequence). CDR3 sequence: CASSPAWGQSRYEQYF. CDR3 DNA: TGTGCCAGCAGCCCTGCATGGGGACAGTCCCGCTACGAGCAGTACTTC.

The genes are TRBV6-2 or TRBV6-3 and TRBJ2-3, with TRBD2 matching 8 bases. Germline V CDR1 and CDR2: MNHEY, SVGEGT. With 6 bases clipped from V and 2 bases from J, the junction kept 4 bases outside the gene matches. The CDR3 is 14 amino acids. The CDR3 sequence is CASSKRGPTDTQYF. CDR3 DNA sequence: TGTGCCAGCAGCAAGCGGGGGCCCACAGATACGCAGTATTTT.

Only a few counts were recorded for this clone. The chain couples TRBV3-1 (or the pseudogene TRBV3-2) to TRBJ2-7; the match to TRBD1 covers 8 bases. Germline CDR1 LGHDT, CDR2 YNNKEL (reference sequence). CDR3 length equals 13 residues. The trim removed 4 bases at V and 6 bases at J, leaving 5 bases unmatched. The CDR3 reads CASSLQGALEQYF. CDR3 in DNA: TGTGCCAGCAGCCTCCAGGGGGCCCTCGAGCAGTACTTC.